Presented here are 32 T cell receptor beta chains from one specimen sequenced in a study of PD-1 blockade in classical Hodgkin lymphoma. Sequencing used immunoSEQ multiplex PCR; TCRdb keeps in-frame clones, though not all of them. The sample holds 21,000 or so clones, more than 70% seen once. The time point is: cycle 4 day 1 (C4D1), after 6 weeks of nivolumab. Relapse was seen in all patients after autologous stem cell transplantation, and brentuximab vedotin exposure was variable. Sequencing used peripheral blood mononuclear cells (PBMCs), obtained before the fourth cycle of nivolumab. Receptors originate from a human donor with classical Hodgkin lymphoma.

The chain has TRBV5-1 and TRBJ2-4, with no clear D. In germline, CDR1 is SGHRS, CDR2 YFSETQ. Trimming stripped 2 bases from V and 0 bases from J, with 9 bases between. The CDR3 sequence is 15 residues long. CDR3 loop: CASSFGRLAKNIQYF. Written as DNA, the CDR3 is TGCGCCAGCAGCTTCGGAAGACTAGCCAAAAACATTCAGTACTTC.

The rearrangement uses TRBV7-2 and TRBJ1-1; a weak D match, TRBD1 (6 bases). Germline assignment: CDR1 SGHTA and CDR2 FQGNSA. V was clipped by 8 bases and J by 3 bases, with 13 bases between them. The CDR3 is 13 residues long. CDR3 residues: CASGEQGDTEAFF. CDR3 nucleotide sequence: TGTGCCAGCGGCGAACAGGGAGACACTGAAGCTTTCTTT.

This clone was observed once. V is TRBV5-1 and J is TRBJ2-3, with TRBD2 matching 7 bases. After removal of 0 bases from V and 0 bases from J, the junction contained 7 bases not matched to a gene. This CDR3 spans 17 amino acids. Germline V gene lookup returns CDR1 SGHRS and CDR2 YFSETQ. CDR3 sequence (DNA): TGCGCCAGCAGCTTGGGTTCGGGGGGACTTAGCACAGATACGCAGTATTTT. This sequence encodes CASSLGSGGLSTDTQYF. The whole variable domain, filled in from reference TRBV5-1 and TRBJ2-3, reads KAGVTQTPRYLIKTRGQQVTLSCSPISGHRSVSWYQQTPGQGLQFLFEYFSETQRNKGNFPGRFSGRQFSNSRSEMNVSTLELGDSALYLCASSLGSGGLSTDTQYFGPGTRLTVL.

This chain joins TRBV6-5 and TRBJ1-1, with a possible D match to TRBD1 (5 bases). The V gene lost 6 bases and the J gene lost 1 base, with 9 bases spanning the gap. The CDR3 extends over 13 amino acids. The V gene's germline CDR1 is MNHEY and CDR2 SVGAGI. In DNA, the CDR3 is TGTGCCAGCAGCTCCGACAGGAACACTGAAGCTTTCTTT. Translated, it gives CASSSDRNTEAFF.

In DNA, the CDR3 is TGTGCCAGCAGTTTATTAAGGGCGACTAGCGGAGTAGCGCGAGAGCAGTACTTC. It is translated as CASSLLRATSGVAREQYF. The chain is built from TRBV27 and TRBJ2-7; 9 positions agree with TRBD2. The CDR3 runs 18 residues. V was pared by 1 base and J by 7 bases, with 17 bases of the junction left unmatched. In germline, CDR1 is MNHEY, CDR2 SMNVEV (reference sequence).

The rearrangement joins TRBV9 to TRBJ2-2, with D hard to call. Trimming stripped 5 bases from V and 6 bases from J, with 5 bases between. Germline V gene lookup returns CDR1 SGDLS and CDR2 YYNGEE. CDR3 size: 11 residues. The CDR3 nucleotides read TGTGCCAGCAGGGCCGCCGGGGAGCTGTTTTTT. Translation: CASRAAGELFF.

The chain links TRBV7-2 to TRBJ2-3; a possible D gene is TRBD2 (5 bases). The CDR3 has 16 amino acids. Germline V gives CDR1 SGHTA, CDR2 FQGNSA. Trimming stripped 5 bases from V and 2 bases from J, with 17 bases between. CDR3 in DNA: TGTGCCAGCAGCCTCAACGGACTGGGGTCCACAGATACGCAGTATTTT. This codes for CASSLNGLGSTDTQYF.

The chain recombines TRBV27 with TRBJ2-1, with D tentatively TRBD2 (5 bases). CDR1 and CDR2 (germline): MNHEY, SMNVEV (reference sequence). This CDR3 comprises 12 residues. Trimming took 2 bases from V and 7 from J, leaving 6 bases between them. CDR3 region: CASSLAGNEQFF. DNA of the CDR3: TGTGCCAGCAGTTTAGCGGGTAATGAGCAGTTCTTC.

The rearrangement joins TRBV4-1 to TRBJ2-7, with TRBD2 matching 7 bases. Germline V gene data show CDR1 as MGHRA and CDR2 as YSYEKL. The V segment lost 8 bases and the J segment 1 base; nucleotides outside the gene matches: 14. CDR3 length: 16 amino acids. The CDR3 DNA reads TGCGCCAGCCCCCCCCTCGGGGGAGGGCCATCCTACGAGCAGTACTTC. This translates into CASPPLGGGPSYEQYF.

CDR3 sequence reads: CASSLERQETQYF. CDR3 bases: TGTGCCAGCAGCTTAGAGCGGCAAGAGACCCAGTACTTC. The V gene is TRBV7-2, the J gene TRBJ2-5; TRBD2 might be the D (5 bases). The CDR3 has 13 amino acids. Looked up from germline, CDR1 is SGHTA and CDR2 is FQGNSA. V was pared by 1 base and J by 2 bases, with 5 bases between. The complete variable domain, with remaining parts taken from reference TRBV7-2 and TRBJ2-5, reads GAGVSQSPSNKVTEKGKDVELRCDPISGHTALYWYRQSLGQGLEFLIYFQGNSAPDKSGLPSDRFSAERTGGSVSTLTIQRTQQEDSAVYLCASSLERQETQYFGPGTRLLVL.

The chain recombines TRBV7-9 with TRBJ2-2; 7 nucleotides agree with TRBD1. With 4 bases clipped from V and 4 bases from J, the junction kept 3 bases outside the gene matches. There are 14 residues in the CDR3. Germline-derived CDR1 and CDR2 are SEHNR and FQNEAQ (reference sequence). The chain's CDR3 is CASSSGQTTGELFF. The CDR3 DNA sequence: TGTGCCAGCAGCTCGGGACAGACCACCGGGGAGCTGTTTTTT.

The V call is TRBV7-8, the J call TRBJ1-5; unclear D gene. V dropped 1 base and J dropped 1 base, with 14 bases sitting between them. CDR3 size: 17 residues. CDR1 and CDR2 from the germline V gene are SGHVS and FQNEAQ. The CDR3 protein is CASSLETGWLSNQPQHF. DNA for the CDR3: TGTGCCAGCAGCTTAGAAACCGGTTGGTTGAGCAATCAGCCCCAGCATTTT.

The chain uses TRBV4-1 and TRBJ2-7; 7 bases match TRBD2. Trimming removed 0 bases from V and 2 bases from J; junction bases left unmatched: 4. This CDR3 comprises 15 residues. The germline CDR1 and CDR2 sequences are MGHRA and YSYEKL. The CDR3: CASSQDGEGTYEQYF. CDR3 sequence (DNA): TGCGCCAGCAGCCAAGATGGGGAGGGGACCTACGAGCAGTACTTC.

This chain links TRBV30 with TRBJ1-5, with 8 bases that match TRBD1. The CDR3 spans 15 residues. After removal of 0 bases from V and 5 bases from J, the junction contained 6 bases not matched to a gene. Germline V gene sequence: CDR1 GTSNPN, CDR2 SVGIG (reference sequence). CDR3 sequence reads: CAWSVRTGPYQPQHF. The CDR3 DNA follows: TGTGCCTGGAGTGTCCGGACAGGGCCCTATCAGCCCCAGCATTTT. Drawing the rest from reference TRBV30 and TRBJ1-5, the complete variable domain is SQTIHQWPATLVQPVGSPLSLECTVEGTSNPNLYWYRQAAGRGLQLLFYSVGIGQISSEVPQNLSASRPQDRQFILSSKKLLLSDSGFYLCAWSVRTGPYQPQHFGDGTRLSIL.

This clone was found once. This sequence joins TRBV5-1 and TRBJ1-1, with 9 bases identical to TRBD1. The junction had 7 bases not matched to a gene; V was cut back by 0 bases and J by 1 base. The CDR3 loop spans 17 amino acids. Germline V gives CDR1 SGHRS, CDR2 YFSETQ. The CDR3 sequence: CASSLGWTGAGNTEAFF. The CDR3 DNA reads TGCGCCAGCAGCTTGGGATGGACAGGGGCTGGGAACACTGAAGCTTTCTTT.

This chain links TRBV4-1 with TRBJ2-7; 10 nucleotides agree with TRBD2. V lost 4 bases, J lost 3 bases, and 9 bases stayed unmatched. Germline values: CDR1 MGHRA, CDR2 YSYEKL. The CDR3 sequence is 16 residues long. CDR3 sequence reads: CASSLDPGLAFYEQYF. The CDR3 DNA sequence: TGCGCCAGCAGCCTAGACCCGGGACTAGCGTTCTACGAGCAGTACTTC.

The chain recombines TRBV6-5 with TRBJ1-4; D may be TRBD1 (6 bases). The CDR3 has 14 amino acids. Between the trimmed V and J ends, which lost 7 bases and 8 bases, there was a span of 17 bases. Germline-derived CDR1 and CDR2 are MNHEY and SVGAGI. CDR3 sequence (DNA): TGTGCCAGCACCAAAAGGGGGGCAGAGGAAAAACTGTTTTTT. Protein product: CASTKRGAEEKLFF.

The rearrangement uses TRBV5-6 and TRBJ1-2, with unresolved D. Germline CDR1 SGHDT, CDR2 YYEEEE. V was pared by 2 bases and J by 2 bases, with 10 bases between. The CDR3 sequence is 14 residues long. CDR3 bases: TGTGCCAGCAGCTTTAGTTTGGGGAACTATGGCTACACCTTC. As protein: CASSFSLGNYGYTF.

The chain is built from TRBV14 and TRBJ2-5; D gene ambiguous. Germline CDR1 SGHDN, CDR2 FVKESK. With 4 bases removed from V and 1 base from J, the gap between germline ends came to 10 bases. This CDR3 has 14 amino acids. This chain's CDR3 is CASSPVGVQETQYF. CDR3 nucleotides: TGTGCCAGCAGCCCCGTGGGTGTCCAAGAGACCCAGTACTTC.

By sample share, this clone is medium-sized (0.01 to 0.1%). This sequence joins TRBV27 and TRBJ1-2; TRBD1 might be the D (5 bases). V was pared by 0 bases and J by 7 bases, with 12 bases between. This CDR3 comprises 14 residues. In germline, CDR1 is MNHEY, CDR2 SMNVEV (reference sequence). CDR3 DNA sequence: TGTGCCAGCAGTTTATCCGGAGGGGTGGCTGGCTACACCTTC. Translated, it gives CASSLSGGVAGYTF.

The chain combines TRBV19 with TRBJ2-3; a possible D gene is TRBD2 (5 bases). The CDR3 length is 15 residues. CDR1 is LNHDA and CDR2 is SQIVND in the germline V gene (reference sequence). V gave up 5 bases and J gave up 0 bases, with 12 bases separating them. The CDR3 DNA is TGTGCCAGTAGTTTCAGCGGCGGGAGCACAGATACGCAGTATTTT. Protein product: CASSFSGGSTDTQYF.

J is TRBJ2-5 and V is TRBV9; perhaps TRBD2 as D (6 bases). Germline CDR1 and CDR2: SGDLS and YYNGEE. V was pared by 0 bases and J by 5 bases, with 14 bases between. The CDR3 extends over 15 amino acids. The CDR3 here is CASSVGEVSRETQYF. The DNA for the CDR3 is TGTGCCAGCAGCGTAGGGGAGGTTTCCAGGGAGACCCAGTACTTC.

The chain links TRBV7-9 to TRBJ2-7; a weak D match, TRBD2 (6 bases). The V end lost 6 bases, the J end lost 1 base, and 13 bases lay between the germline ends. Germline V gene data show CDR1 as SEHNR and CDR2 as FQNEAQ (reference sequence). The CDR3 runs to 14 residues. The CDR3 region is CASRSDYGSYEQYF. The CDR3 DNA reads as TGTGCCAGCAGATCGGACTATGGGTCCTACGAGCAGTACTTC.

The rearrangement joins TRBV7-9 to TRBJ2-7; D ambiguous. Per germline, CDR1 SEHNR and CDR2 FQNEAQ (reference sequence). This CDR3 contains 16 residues. V lost 1 base and J lost 2, with 15 bases in between. The CDR3 sequence: CASSLGLAAIAYEQYF. In nucleotides, the CDR3 is TGTGCCAGCAGCTTAGGTCTGGCGGCGATCGCCTACGAGCAGTACTTC.

The chain couples TRBV9 to TRBJ2-7; 11 bases are shared with TRBD2. Germline CDR1 is SGDLS and CDR2 is YYNGEE. The CDR3 is made up of 15 amino acids. V dropped 0 bases and J dropped 4; count of bases not matched to a gene: 3. The CDR3 DNA reads as TGTGCCAGCAGCGTAGATGTAGCGGGAGGGTACGAGCAGTACTTC. It yields the protein CASSVDVAGGYEQYF.

This chain uses TRBV7-2 with TRBJ1-5; perhaps TRBD1 as D (5 bases). V dropped 3 bases and J dropped 2 bases, with 5 bases sitting between them. CDR1 SGHTA and CDR2 FQGNSA come from the germline V gene. This CDR3 region has 13 residues. CDR3: CASSLTGNQPQHF. CDR3 nucleotide sequence: TGTGCCAGCAGCTTGACAGGCAATCAGCCCCAGCATTTT.

This clone was seen a single time. This chain links TRBV9 with TRBJ2-1; 8 bases line up with TRBD1. The germline V gene encodes CDR1 SGDLS and CDR2 YYNGEE. V shed 4 bases, J shed 3 bases, and the junction held 6 bases outside the gene matches. This CDR3 spans 15 amino acids. CDR3 sequence: CASSPDRVIYNEQFF. CDR3 in DNA: TGTGCCAGCAGCCCGGACAGGGTAATCTACAATGAGCAGTTCTTC.

The chain recombines TRBV4-3 with TRBJ2-7; D possibly corresponds to TRBD1 (5 bases). This CDR3 contains 17 residues. V dropped 0 bases and J dropped 2 bases, with 17 bases sitting between them. Germline CDR1 is LGHNA and CDR2 is YSLEER. CDR3 in amino acids: CASSQERTTVFPYEQYF. As DNA, the CDR3 is TGCGCCAGCAGCCAAGAGCGAACGACAGTATTTCCCTACGAGCAGTACTTC.

The chain carries TRBV28 and TRBJ1-1; possible D gene TRBD1, 6 bases. Germline CDR1 reads MDHEN; CDR2 reads SYDVKM. The CDR3 is 14 amino acids. Trimming stripped 3 bases from V and 1 base from J, with 9 bases between. CDR3 residues: CASSFTGQNTEAFF. DNA of the CDR3: TGTGCCAGCAGTTTTACAGGGCAGAACACTGAAGCTTTCTTT. The variable domain in full, with the rest retrieved from reference TRBV28 and TRBJ1-1, is DVKVTQSSRYLVKRTGEKVFLECVQDMDHENMFWYRQDPGLGLRLIYFSYDVKMKEKGDIPEGYSVSREKKERFSLILESASTNQTSMYLCASSFTGQNTEAFFGQGTRLTVV.

V is TRBV18 and J is TRBJ1-1, with D possibly matching TRBD1 (6 bases). Germline-derived CDR1 and CDR2 are KGHSH and LQKENI. There are 16 residues in the CDR3. V lost 4 bases, J lost 5 bases, and 20 bases lay in between. CDR3 residues: CASSRGGGGKTTEAFF. CDR3 sequence (DNA): TGTGCCAGCTCACGAGGGGGGGGAGGGAAAACGACTGAAGCTTTCTTT. Together with reference TRBV18 and TRBJ1-1, the CDR3 gives the full variable domain: NAGVMQNPRHLVRRRGQEARLRCSPMKGHSHVYWYRQLPEEGLKFMVYLQKENIIDESGMPKERFSAEFPKEGPSILRIQQVVRGDSAAYFCASSRGGGGKTTEAFFGQGTRLTVV.

The chain uses TRBV7-2 and TRBJ1-2; D might be TRBD1 (5 bases). This CDR3 contains 17 residues. Per the germline V gene, CDR1 is SGHTA and CDR2 is FQGNSA. The V and J ends lost 4 bases and 3 bases respectively, with 21 bases between them. CDR3 region: CASSSTTSIRDHYGYTF. The CDR3 coding sequence is TGTGCCAGCAGCTCAACCACCTCAATCAGGGACCACTATGGCTACACCTTC.

This chain joins TRBV6-1 and TRBJ2-5; D is perhaps TRBD1 (6 bases). V lost 10 bases and J lost 5, with 17 bases in between. This CDR3 is 13 amino acids long. The germline CDR1 and CDR2 sequences are MNHNS and SASEGT. CDR3 loop: CATPPDSLETQYF. The CDR3 DNA is TGTGCCACACCTCCGGACAGTTTGGAGACCCAGTACTTC.